Listed below are T cell receptor beta chains from one sample, sequenced in a study of T cells in Graves' hyperthyroidism and ophthalmopathy. MiXCR, run by TCRdb on the multiplex PCR reads, gives a single entry per CDR3 protein. The sample has about 300,000 distinct CDR3 sequences, roughly 19% seen once; the top ten hold roughly 39%. Material for sequencing was blood. The source of these receptors is a man over 45 with Graves' ophthalmopathy. CDR3s leave out the opening cysteine and the closing phenylalanine or tryptophan.

11	TRBV20-1	TRBJ2-3	SARQGGPDTQY
12	TRBV5-1	TRBJ2-7	ASNLEDRHHEQY
13	TRBV7-9	TRBJ1-4	ASSLTTPTNEKLF
12	TRBV11-2	TRBJ1-4	ASSQGGLGEKLF
12	TRBV5-1	TRBJ1-2	ASSPLRSQDGYT
14	TRBV20-1	TRBJ2-5	SANPGLAGGGETQY
10	TRBV7-9	TRBJ2-7	ASGDGNYEQY
10	TRBV29-1	TRBJ1-4	SVVSVGEKLF
17	TRBV11-3	TRBJ2-1	ASSFSRRAGSNSYNEQF
12	TRBV4-1	TRBJ2-7	ASSQAQGPYEQY
11	TRBV20-1	TRBJ2-5	SAVLGARETQY
12	TRBV20-1	TRBJ2-5	SASRGRPQETQY
13	TRBV28	TRBJ1-5	ASTQGGQHNQPQH
13	TRBV11-2	TRBJ2-5	ASSSEGIHRETQY
10	TRBV28	TRBJ2-1	ASSETYNEQF
14	TRBV6-1	TRBJ1-4	ASRHRSSGSSEKLF
13	TRBV20-1	TRBJ2-3	SAPRGSGIRNTQY
11	TRBV12-3/TRBV12-4	TRBJ2-7	ASSPGRLYEQY
14	TRBV6-1	TRBJ2-1	ASSYRIGGGYNEQF
13	TRBV18	TRBJ2-3	ASSPADRAGDTQY
13	TRBV10-3	TRBJ2-7	AITPGQPLSYEQY
11	TRBV25-1	TRBJ1-2	ASTRSNGGGYT